The text below deals with one TCR beta chain. The data stem from a study of T cell changes during pregnancy in multiple sclerosis. The V gene's germline CDR1 is LNHDA and CDR2 SQIVND (reference sequence). Trimming shortened V by 5 bases and J by 4 bases, and 17 bases separated the two germline ends. CDR3 length: 15 amino acids. The data were produced by immunoSEQ multiplex PCR, yet TCRdb's version contains in-frame clones alone and is incomplete. The top ten clones hold 2% to 2.5% of a sample with around 63,000 clones, 91% of them seen once. This clonotype was obtained from a female donor in good health, enrolled as a control in a pregnancy study. V is TRBV19 and J is TRBJ1-1, with a possible D match to TRBD1 (5 bases). Sequencing was performed on peripheral blood, taken in the third trimester of pregnancy. The CDR3 sequence is CASSFGGNFFTEAFF. CDR3 nucleotide sequence: TGTGCCAGTAGTTTCGGGGGTAATTTCTTCACTGAAGCTTTCTTT.